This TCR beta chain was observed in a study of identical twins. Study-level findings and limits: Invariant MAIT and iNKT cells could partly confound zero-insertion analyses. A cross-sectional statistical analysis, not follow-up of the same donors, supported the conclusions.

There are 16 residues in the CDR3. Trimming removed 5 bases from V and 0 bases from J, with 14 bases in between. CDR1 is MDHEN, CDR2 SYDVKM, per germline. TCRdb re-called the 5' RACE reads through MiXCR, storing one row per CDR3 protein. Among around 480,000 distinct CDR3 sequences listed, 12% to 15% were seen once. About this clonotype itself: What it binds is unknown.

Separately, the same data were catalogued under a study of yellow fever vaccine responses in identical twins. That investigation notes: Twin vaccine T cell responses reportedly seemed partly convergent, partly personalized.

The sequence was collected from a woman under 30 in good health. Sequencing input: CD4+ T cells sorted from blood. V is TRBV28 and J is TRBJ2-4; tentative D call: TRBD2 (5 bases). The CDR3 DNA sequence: TGTGCCAGCAGTGGACGGACTTCCATAGCCAAAAACATTCAGTACTTC. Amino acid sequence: CASSGRTSIAKNIQYF.